This TCR beta chain was sequenced in a study of metastatic and nonmetastatic thyroid tumors. As for the study in general: The study looked at repertoires side by side in blood and in tumor or nodule tissue from malignant and benign thyroid patients.

All patients were treatment-naive before thyroid surgery. Authors' processing steps: Differences in CDR3 between clinicopathological groups were drawn on to build a classifier intended to discriminate distant-metastatic papillary thyroid cancer patients. TCRdb re-called the PCR reads through MiXCR. The V and J calls and clone size come from TCRdb's table, not from the authors' own analysis. The table records about 13,000 clones, 20% to 25% of them present only once. About this clone itself: The antigen is undetermined. A clone one base away is much larger, so this may be a read error.

Study results and caveats: Reported TCR beta diversity, measured in blood and tumor, was significantly higher for malignant thyroid tumors than for benign nodules.

This CDR3 region has 14 residues. Germline V gene data show CDR1 as MNHEY and CDR2 as SMNVEV (reference sequence). The sample was blood. The sequence was obtained from a male donor with papillary thyroid cancer or a benign thyroid nodule (not recorded which). Some clones in this sample may be carry-over from other donors' samples. The chain has TRBV27 and TRBJ2-1; D ambiguous. CDR3 amino acids: CASGLIRSNNEQFF. The CDR3 DNA sequence: TGTGCCAGCGGTTTAATCAGGTCTAACAATGAGCAGTTCTTC.